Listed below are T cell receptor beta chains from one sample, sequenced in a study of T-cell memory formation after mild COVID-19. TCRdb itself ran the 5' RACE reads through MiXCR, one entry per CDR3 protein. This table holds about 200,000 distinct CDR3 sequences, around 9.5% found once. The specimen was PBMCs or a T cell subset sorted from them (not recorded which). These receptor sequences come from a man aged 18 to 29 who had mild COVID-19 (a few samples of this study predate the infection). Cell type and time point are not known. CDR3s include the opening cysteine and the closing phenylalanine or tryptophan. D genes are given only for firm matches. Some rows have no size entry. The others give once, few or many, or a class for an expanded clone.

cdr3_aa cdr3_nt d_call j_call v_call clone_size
CASSTGTGGTEAFF TGTGCCAGCAGCACTGGGACAGGGGGTACTGAAGCTTTCTTT TRBD1 TRBJ1-1 TRBV7-8 many
CASSVVGTSGPDTQYF TGTGCCAGCAGCGTAGTTGGGACTAGCGGCCCAGATACGCAGTATTTT TRBD2 TRBJ2-3 TRBV9 few
CASSLQQALGEQYF TGTGCCAGCAGTTTACAGCAGGCCCTCGGCGAGCAGTACTTC - TRBJ2-7 TRBV12-3/TRBV12-4 many
CASSWGVLTDTQYF TGTGCCAGCAGTTGGGGAGTGCTCACAGATACGCAGTATTTT - TRBJ2-3 TRBV11-2 few
CASSYSGGGYNEQFF TGCGCCAGCAGCTACTCAGGGGGCGGCTACAATGAGCAGTTCTTC TRBD1 TRBJ2-1 TRBV5-1 few
CASSDRPVRKSDTQYF TGTGCCAGCAGCGACCGACCGGTACGTAAATCAGATACGCAGTATTTT - TRBJ2-3 TRBV7-9 -
CASSFQGPGEQYF TGTGCCAGCAGTTTCCAGGGACCGGGCGAGCAGTACTTC - TRBJ2-7 TRBV12-3/TRBV12-4 many
CASSLRGLGNSPLHF TGTGCCAGCAGTTTAAGGGGGTTGGGGAATTCACCCCTCCACTTT - TRBJ1-6 TRBV27 -
CASTFDHGEKLFF TGTGCCAGCACCTTCGATCACGGTGAAAAACTGTTTTTT - TRBJ1-4 TRBV7-2 -
CASSRYLATGTYGGYTF TGTGCCAGCAGCCGTTACCTCGCGACAGGGACCTACGGTGGCTACACCTTC TRBD1 TRBJ1-2 TRBV9 few
CASSLSHTDTQYF TGTGCCAGCAGCTTAAGTCACACAGATACGCAGTATTTT - TRBJ2-3 TRBV11-2 many
CASSADSIYGYTF TGTGCCAGCAGCGCGGACAGTATCTATGGCTACACCTTC - TRBJ1-2 TRBV9 -
CASNRGFDTGELFF TGCGCCAGCAACAGGGGGTTCGACACCGGGGAGCTGTTTTTT TRBD1 TRBJ2-2 TRBV5-1 few
CASGSTDTQYF TGTGCCAGCGGGTCCACAGATACGCAGTATTTT - TRBJ2-3 TRBV10-3 many
CASSQRGGVSNQPQHF TGCGCCAGCAGCCAACGGGGGGGGGTGAGCAATCAGCCCCAGCATTTT - TRBJ1-5 TRBV4-1 few
CASSYIHEETQYF TGTGCCAGCAGTTACATACATGAGGAGACCCAGTACTTC - TRBJ2-5 TRBV6-5 few
CAVQGDPNQPQHF TGTGCCGTTCAAGGGGATCCCAATCAGCCCCAGCATTTT - TRBJ1-5 TRBV10-3 -
CASSSGPHGYTF TGTGCCAGCAGTTCCGGACCTCATGGCTACACCTTC - TRBJ1-2 TRBV6-2/TRBV6-3 few
CASSPGLWGRTEAFF TGTGCCAGCTCACCCGGACTGTGGGGGCGGACTGAAGCTTTCTTT - TRBJ1-1 TRBV18 few
CASSPRTVQYF TGTGCCAGCAGTCCCCGGACAGTTCAGTACTTC - TRBJ2-4 TRBV12-3/TRBV12-4 few
CASSSGPTSTDTQYF TGTGCCAGCAGCTCCGGGCCTACTAGCACAGATACGCAGTATTTT - TRBJ2-3 TRBV7-2 -
CASSVASSGGARHTQYF TGTGCCAGCAGCGTAGCTTCTAGCGGGGGGGCCCGGCATACGCAGTATTTT TRBD2 TRBJ2-3 TRBV9 few
CASSYSWEAGANVLTF TGTGCCAGCAGTTACTCGTGGGAAGCTGGGGCCAACGTCCTGACTTTC - TRBJ2-6 TRBV6-6 many
CASSLTPLDRFNTEAFF TGTGCCAGCAGCTTAACGCCCCTGGACAGATTTAACACTGAAGCTTTCTTT - TRBJ1-1 TRBV7-6 few
CASSRIVRGRSINEQFF TGCGCCAGCAGCCGAATAGTCAGGGGAAGGAGCATCAATGAGCAGTTCTTC - TRBJ2-1 TRBV4-1 few
CASSLGPPKETQYF TGCGCCAGCAGCTTGGGACCCCCCAAAGAGACCCAGTACTTC - TRBJ2-5 TRBV5-1 many
CASSLGLARDTQYF TGCGCCAGCAGCTTGGGACTAGCCCGAGATACGCAGTATTTT TRBD2 TRBJ2-3 TRBV5-1 few
CASSIGQNTEAFF TGTGCCAGTAGTATAGGACAAAACACTGAAGCTTTCTTT - TRBJ1-1 TRBV19 many
CASSPGPFSGARNEQFF TGTGCCAGTAGTCCGGGGCCTTTTTCGGGGGCACGGAATGAGCAGTTCTTC - TRBJ2-1 TRBV19 -
CASSSRQGETQYF TGTGCCAGCAGTTCACGACAGGGGGAGACCCAGTACTTC TRBD1 TRBJ2-5 TRBV27 -
CATTPLAEETQYF TGTGCCACCACCCCGTTGGCAGAAGAGACCCAGTACTTC - TRBJ2-5 TRBV6-2/TRBV6-3 few
CASSQDRLWDYGYTF TGCGCCAGCAGCCAAGATAGGTTGTGGGACTATGGCTACACCTTC - TRBJ1-2 TRBV4-1 few
CASSPWTSRGNEKLFF TGCGCCAGCAGCCCATGGACATCCCGGGGTAATGAAAAACTGTTTTTT - TRBJ1-4 TRBV4-3 few
CASTLQSEVTEAFF TGCGCCAGCACCCTACAGTCCGAGGTCACTGAAGCTTTCTTT - TRBJ1-1 TRBV5-1 few
CASSLIPPQETQYF TGTGCCAGCAGCTTGATTCCGCCTCAAGAGACCCAGTACTTC - TRBJ2-5 TRBV5-5 -
CASSQDRPPGTQYF TGCGCCAGCAGCCAAGATAGGCCCCCCGGCACGCAGTATTTT - TRBJ2-3 TRBV4-1 once
CASSLDRGYSETQYF TGTGCCAGCAGCTTGGACAGGGGCTACAGCGAGACCCAGTACTTC TRBD1 TRBJ2-5 TRBV11-1 -
CASSRSGANNSPLHF TGTGCCAGCAGCAGATCAGGGGCCAATAATTCACCCCTCCACTTT - TRBJ1-6 TRBV6-5 -
CSAQGSATNEKLFF TGCAGCGCACAGGGGTCGGCAACTAATGAAAAACTGTTTTTT TRBD1 TRBJ1-4 TRBV29-1 -
CASSPTSGLSSYNEQFF TGTGCCAGCAGTCCGACTAGCGGGTTAAGCTCCTACAATGAGCAGTTCTTC TRBD2 TRBJ2-1 TRBV7-2 few
CASSRLGETQYF TGCGCCAGCAGCAGGCTAGGAGAGACCCAGTACTTC - TRBJ2-5 TRBV4-1 many
CASSYAGTDYF TGTGCCAGCAGCTACGCAGGGACAGATTATTTT TRBD1 TRBJ1-4 TRBV6-5 few
CASTTPTAGANVLTF TGCGCCAGCACCACACCGACGGCCGGGGCCAACGTCCTGACTTTC - TRBJ2-6 TRBV5-1 few
CASSPIRAETQYF TGTGCCAGCAGCCCAATCAGGGCCGAGACCCAGTACTTC - TRBJ2-5 TRBV7-8 few
CASSSGFGSPLHF TGTGCCAGCAGTTCGGGGTTCGGCTCACCCCTCCACTTT - TRBJ1-6 TRBV27 -
CASSLFPGNNEQYF TGTGCCAGCAGCTTGTTTCCAGGAAACAACGAGCAGTACTTC - TRBJ2-7 TRBV7-3 many
CSASQGNQPQHF TGCAGTGCGAGTCAGGGAAATCAGCCCCAGCATTTT - TRBJ1-5 TRBV20-1 -
CASSAPPDRGYEQYF TGTGCCAGCAGTGCCCCCCCGGACAGGGGCTACGAGCAGTACTTC TRBD1 TRBJ2-7 TRBV6-1 few
CSAPLRRVDAQYF TGCAGTGCTCCCCTTAGACGAGTAGATGCGCAGTATTTT - TRBJ2-3 TRBV20-1 -
CAISSPLAKNIQYF TGTGCCATCAGTTCTCCTTTAGCCAAAAACATTCAGTACTTC - TRBJ2-4 TRBV10-3 few
CASSRAYDGRDTEAFF TGTGCCAGCAGCCGCGCCTACGACGGGAGGGACACTGAAGCTTTCTTT - TRBJ1-1 TRBV11-1 -